A single T cell receptor (beta chain) is shown here with its context. This entry comes from a study of T cell changes during pregnancy in multiple sclerosis. The method was immunoSEQ multiplex PCR; TCRdb's version includes in-frame clones alone and lacks a portion of them. The sample shows 60,000 to 95,000 clones, 85% to 95% of them seen only once. V lost 5 bases and J 7 bases, leaving 14 bases between the germline ends. CDR1 is MDHEN, CDR2 SYDVKM, per germline. CDR3 length: 13 residues. The J gene is TRBJ1-1, the V gene TRBV28; the D gene is possibly TRBD1 (6 bases). The source is a female donor with multiple sclerosis, enrolled in a pregnancy study. The sample here was CD4+ T cells from peripheral blood mononuclear cells, taken before pregnancy. The CDR3 protein is CASSPGQRGEAFF. DNA of the CDR3: TGTGCCAGCAGTCCGGGACAAAGAGGTGAAGCTTTCTTT.